This T cell receptor beta chain was recorded in a study of blood T cell repertoires in COVID-19 (TCRdb year 2020). With regard to the full study: Samples covering the acute and convalescent phases of COVID-19 were provided by collaborators in the United States, Italy and Spain. Nearly every sample came with metadata listing a de-identified subject ID, COVID-19 status, age in years and sex. The samples were drawn from two sources: the first 160 participants of the ongoing ImmuneRACE study, and some 1,300 subjects contributed by 6 global collaborators. HLA class I and class II types, where available, came from metadata supplied by the sample provider rather than from assay-based typing. A freely available public database, intended as a resource for researchers studying the immune response to SARS-CoV-2, is where the repertoires were released. The prospective study material was composed of cDNA or gDNA derived from T cells, B-cell-depleted T cells, or PBMCs. Subjects who had been exposed to COVID-19, were actively infected with it, or had recovered from it provided the deeply sampled blood TCRbeta repertoires that made up the dataset. Study-wide findings and limitations: How much clinical and demographic metadata was included differed by source and by participant, and the metadata was provided uncurated.

The CDR3 goes from the cysteine to the phenylalanine over 16 residues. CDR3 DNA is the only sequence kept; it has 48 bases, read in frame from the first base. Reading the germline V gene (reference sequence) gives CDR1 MNHEY and CDR2 SMNVEV. The junction carries 13 bases between V and J, which are trimmed by 3 bases and 4 bases respectively. Another Seattle source contributed samples from volunteer blood donors who had recovered from COVID-19. The collaborating institutions used their own protocols to collect whole blood in K2EDTA tubes. For TCRbeta analysis, collaborator samples were shipped as frozen whole blood, as isolated PBMCs, or as DNA extracted from either sample type. Concerning this clone: What antigen it recognizes has not been identified. The sample holds no much larger clone one base away, and base qualities are not on file.

TCRbeta CDR3 regions were amplified from genomic DNA using the immunoSEQ Assay, a bias-controlled multiplex PCR. Concerning the study's data processing: Nucleated cell counts per sample were estimated from amplification of reference gene primers within the assay. Sequence reads were collapsed and filtered to measure the absolute abundance of every unique TCRbeta CDR3 rearrangement. For each sample, productive Simpson clonality was calculated by taking the square root of Simpson's diversity index across productive rearrangements. This immuneACCESS table, as held by TCRdb, lists in-frame sequences with V and J called but not all clones. Of the missing ones, under half trace to an unresolved V gene in checked studies; the others have no known cause. For V, J and clone size, that table is used; D and trimming come from the DNA. The sample contains over 300,000 clones, roughly 90% of them found a single time. The ten biggest clones cover under 8% of the sample.

The TCR was taken from a man aged 18 to 35 who had recovered from COVID-19. Sequencing was performed on peripheral blood. The sequence is built from TRBV27 and TRBJ2-6; no D gene is confidently identified. The DNA sequence is TGTGCCAGCAGTTTTTTCCCCCCTAAGGGGGCCAACGTCCTGACTTTC. Translated, it gives CASSFFPPKGANVLTF.